The clone carrying this TCR beta chain was seen repeatedly, ten times or more. CDR1 and CDR2 from the germline V gene are GTSNPN and SVGIG (reference sequence). There are 12 residues in the CDR3. V lost 8 bases, J lost 1 base, and 12 bases lay in between. The source of the sample is a study of HIV-infected patients and healthy controls. TCRdb independently ran MiXCR on the 5' RACE reads; one entry per CDR3 protein. The sample includes tens of thousands of distinct CDR3 sequences, roughly a fifth of them seen just once. This chain uses TRBV30 with TRBJ2-7; TRBD1 or TRBD2 may be the D gene (5 bases each). This TCR was recovered from a human donor in good health. The specimen was CD4+ T cells from blood. CDR3: CAGRDRSYEQYF. CDR3 nucleotides: TGTGCCGGCAGGGACCGGTCCTACGAGCAGTACTTC. The variable domain in full, completed from reference TRBV30 and TRBJ2-7, reads SQTIHQWPATLVQPVGSPLSLECTVEGTSNPNLYWYRQAAGRGLQLLFYSVGIGQISSEVPQNLSASRPQDRQFILSSKKLLLSDSGFYLCAGRDRSYEQYFGPGTRLTVT.